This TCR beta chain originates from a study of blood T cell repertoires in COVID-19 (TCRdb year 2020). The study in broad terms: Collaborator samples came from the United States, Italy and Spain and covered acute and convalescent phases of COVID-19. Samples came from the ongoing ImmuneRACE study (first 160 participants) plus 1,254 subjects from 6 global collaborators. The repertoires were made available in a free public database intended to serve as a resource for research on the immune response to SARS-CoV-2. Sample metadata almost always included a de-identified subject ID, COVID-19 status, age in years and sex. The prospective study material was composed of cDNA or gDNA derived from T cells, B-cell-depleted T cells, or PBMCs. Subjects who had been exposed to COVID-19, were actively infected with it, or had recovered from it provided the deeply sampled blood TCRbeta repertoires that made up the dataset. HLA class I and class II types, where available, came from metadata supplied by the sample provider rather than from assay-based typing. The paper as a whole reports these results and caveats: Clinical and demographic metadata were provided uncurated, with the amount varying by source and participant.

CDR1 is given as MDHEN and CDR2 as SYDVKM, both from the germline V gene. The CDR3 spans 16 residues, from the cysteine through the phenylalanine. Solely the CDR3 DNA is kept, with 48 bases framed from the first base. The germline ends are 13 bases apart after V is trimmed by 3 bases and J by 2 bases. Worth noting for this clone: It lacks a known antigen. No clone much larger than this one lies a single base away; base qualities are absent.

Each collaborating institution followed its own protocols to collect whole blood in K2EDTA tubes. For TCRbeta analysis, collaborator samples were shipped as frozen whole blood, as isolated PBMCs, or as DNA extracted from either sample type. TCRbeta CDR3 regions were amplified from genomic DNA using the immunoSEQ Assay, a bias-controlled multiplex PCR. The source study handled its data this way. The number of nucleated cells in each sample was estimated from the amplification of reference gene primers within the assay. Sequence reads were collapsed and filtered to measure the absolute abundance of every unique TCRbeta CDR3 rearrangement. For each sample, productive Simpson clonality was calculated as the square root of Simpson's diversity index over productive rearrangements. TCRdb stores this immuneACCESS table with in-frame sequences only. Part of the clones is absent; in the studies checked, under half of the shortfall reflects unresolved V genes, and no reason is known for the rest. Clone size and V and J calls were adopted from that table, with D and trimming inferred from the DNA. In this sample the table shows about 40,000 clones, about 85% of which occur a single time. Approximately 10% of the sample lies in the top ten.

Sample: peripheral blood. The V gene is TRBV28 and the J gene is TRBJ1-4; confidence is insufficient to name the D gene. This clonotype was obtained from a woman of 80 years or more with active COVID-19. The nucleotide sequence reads TGTGCCAGCAGTTTTACCCCGAGGAGGACTAATGAAAAACTGTTTTTT. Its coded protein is CASSFTPRRTNEKLFF.